A single sample gave rise to the 30 T cell receptor beta chains below, sequenced in a study of regulatory T cells in long-lasting Graves disease. Researchers made TCR beta libraries by using iRepertoire HTBI primers and running Arm-PCR on CDR3 regions. Each CDR3 protein is one row after TCRdb ran MiXCR on the multiplex PCR reads. This sample has 400,000 to 550,000 distinct CDR3 sequences, with roughly 15% found just once. The time point denotes: newly diagnosed GD, antithyroid drugs for less than 3 months. The TCR library was prepared using RNA isolated from PBMCs. These data were likewise used in another study, on T cells in Graves' hyperthyroidism and ophthalmopathy.

The sample here was peripheral blood mononuclear cells (PBMCs), taken at new diagnosis, from a patient treated with antithyroid drugs. These receptors came from a young woman with Graves disease.

The chain recombines TRBV7-9 with TRBJ2-7; 8 nucleotides line up with TRBD1. Germline assignment: CDR1 SEHNR and CDR2 FQNEAQ (reference sequence). CDR3 length equals 15 residues. Losses at the gene ends were 1 base for V and 3 bases for J; bases not matched to a gene: 5. This CDR3 reads CASSLGQGFYYEQYF. CDR3 DNA: TGTGCCAGCAGCTTAGGACAGGGGTTTTACTACGAGCAGTACTTC.

This clonotype was counted many times. V gene TRBV7-6 combines with J gene TRBJ2-1; 9 bases agree with TRBD2. The V and J ends lost 0 bases and 4 bases, in that order; junction bases with no gene match: 7. CDR1 SGHVS and CDR2 FNYEAQ come from the germline V gene. The CDR3 is 17 residues long. Written as DNA, the CDR3 is TGTGCCAGCAGCTTAGCGGGAAGCGGGAGGTCGTACAATGAGCAGTTCTTC. Translated: CASSLAGSGRSYNEQFF. Full variable domain (remainder filled in from reference TRBV7-6 and TRBJ2-1): GAGVSQSPRYKVTKRGQDVALRCDPISGHVSLYWYRQALGQGPEFLTYFNYEAQQDKSGLPNDRFSAERPEGSISTLTIQRTEQRDSAMYRCASSLAGSGRSYNEQFFGPGTRLTVL.

This clonotype was observed many times. The CDR3 DNA reads as TGTGCCAGCAGCCAAGTGCTCTTGGGGGGAACCAATGAGCAGTTCTTC. Protein product: CASSQVLLGGTNEQFF. The rearrangement uses TRBV3-1 and TRBJ2-1; D may be TRBD2 (6 bases). The V gene lost 1 base and the J gene lost 6 bases, with 16 bases spanning the gap. The CDR3 sequence is 16 residues long. Germline assignment: CDR1 LGHDT and CDR2 YNNKEL (reference sequence).

This clonotype came up a few times. The rearrangement uses TRBV9 and TRBJ2-3, with D unclear. The CDR3 extends over 13 amino acids. The V gene's germline CDR1 is SGDLS and CDR2 YYNGEE. V was pared by 4 bases and J by 2 bases, with 8 bases between. The DNA for the CDR3 is TGTGCCAGCAGCAACCCCTCCACAGATACGCAGTATTTT. Protein product: CASSNPSTDTQYF.

There are a few counts of this clonotype. The chain employs TRBV6-5 and TRBJ2-2; TRBD1 agrees at 9 bases. J lost 4 bases, V lost 2 bases, and 8 bases had no gene match. The length of the CDR3 is 17 residues. From germline, CDR1 is MNHEY and CDR2 SVGAGI. The CDR3 region is CASSYRLQGASTGELFF. The DNA for the CDR3 is TGTGCCAGCAGTTACCGACTACAGGGGGCTTCCACCGGGGAGCTGTTTTTT.

In this sample, this clonotype turned up many times. V usage is TRBV24-1 and J usage is TRBJ2-7; maybe TRBD1 (6 bases). CDR1 and CDR2 (germline): KGHDR, SFDVKD. V dropped 3 bases and J dropped 4 bases, with 12 bases sitting between them. CDR3 length equals 14 residues. The CDR3 sequence: CATSDAGTSYEQYF. Written as DNA, the CDR3 is TGTGCCACCAGTGATGCCGGGACATCTTACGAGCAGTACTTC.

J is TRBJ1-3 and V is TRBV29-1; D possibly corresponds to TRBD1 (5 bases). Trimming stripped 4 bases from V and 9 bases from J, with 13 bases between. Germline CDR1 is SQVTM and CDR2 is ANQGSEA. The CDR3 extends over 12 amino acids. CDR3 sequence: CSVGGGVGTIYF. CDR3 nucleotide sequence: TGCAGCGTTGGGGGAGGGGTTGGCACCATATATTTT.

This clonotype was counted a few times. This chain connects TRBV7-9 to TRBJ1-2; D unresolved. CDR1 SEHNR and CDR2 FQNEAQ come from the germline V gene (reference sequence). The CDR3 is 16 residues long. Trimming removed 1 base from V and 0 bases from J, with 12 bases in between. The CDR3 sequence: CASSLDAGNTNYGYTF. As DNA, the CDR3 is TGTGCCAGCAGCTTAGATGCGGGCAACACTAACTATGGCTACACCTTC. Complete variable domain (other parts from reference TRBV7-9 and TRBJ1-2): DTGVSQNPRHKITKRGQNVTFRCDPISEHNRLYWYRQTLGQGPEFLTYFQNEAQLEKSRLLSDRFSAERPKGSFSTLEIQRTEQGDSAMYLCASSLDAGNTNYGYTFGSGTRLTVV.

On this clonotype: A far larger clone is only one base removed, so a read error is likely. CDR3 amino acids: CASSSRGGGSYEQFF. In nucleotides, the CDR3 is TGTGCCAGCAGTTCCCGGGGGGGGGGCTCCTACGAGCAGTTCTTC. The V gene is TRBV13, the J gene TRBJ2-1, with 8 bases identical to TRBD2. CDR3 length: 15 amino acids. The V gene's germline CDR1 is PRHDT and CDR2 FYEKMQ (reference sequence). V dropped 6 bases and J dropped 10; count of bases not matched to a gene: 14.

This clonotype was detected a few times. This rearrangement joins TRBV7-4 to TRBJ2-7; D remains ambiguous. CDR1 and CDR2 (germline): SGHVT, SQSDAQ. This CDR3 spans 13 amino acids. V shed 5 bases and J shed 0 bases, with 8 bases lying between them. As DNA, the CDR3 is TGTGCCAGCAGCCCACCCCACTCCTACGAGCAGTACTTC. Amino acids: CASSPPHSYEQYF.

The rearrangement uses TRBV18 and TRBJ1-6; the D gene is possibly TRBD1 (5 bases). Between the trimmed V and J ends, which lost 3 bases and 11 bases, there was a span of 8 bases. The CDR3 has 12 amino acids. The germline V gene encodes CDR1 KGHSH and CDR2 LQKENI. CDR3 sequence (DNA): TGTGCCAGCTCACCTCCGGGGGCACCCCTCCACTTT. This gives the protein CASSPPGAPLHF.

At least ten counts were recorded for this clonotype. The V and J genes are TRBV20-1 and TRBJ1-1; 7 positions agree with TRBD1. Germline CDR1 and CDR2: DFQATT and SNEGSKA (reference sequence). The CDR3 has 13 amino acids. Trimming removed 3 bases from V and 8 bases from J; junction bases left unmatched: 9. The chain's CDR3 is CSARGMTGPEAFF. In DNA form, the CDR3 reads TGCAGTGCTAGGGGGATGACAGGGCCCGAAGCTTTCTTT.

Comments on this clonotype: A much larger clone lies one base from this, so it may be a read error. V is TRBV18 and J is TRBJ2-2; D unclear. CDR1 is KGHSH, CDR2 LQKENI, per germline. This CDR3 contains 16 residues. The CDR3 DNA reads TGTGTCAGCTCACCACCGTCGCAGGCGAACACCGGGGAGCTGTTTTTT. Protein product: CVSSPPSQANTGELFF.

The chain has TRBV19 and TRBJ2-1; D remains ambiguous. Trimming cost V 3 bases and J 6 bases, with 3 bases left between them. The germline gives CDR1 LNHDA, CDR2 SQIVND (reference sequence). The CDR3 consists of 11 residues. CDR3 nucleotide sequence: TGTGCCAGTAGTATGTTCAATGAGCAGTTCTTC. It is translated as CASSMFNEQFF.

This clonotype was observed at least ten times. The V call is TRBV28, the J call TRBJ2-3; D perhaps matches TRBD2 (5 bases). Germline V gene lookup returns CDR1 MDHEN and CDR2 SYDVKM. The length of the CDR3 is 13 residues. Trimming left V 0 bases short and J 11 bases short, with 12 bases between. As DNA, the CDR3 is TGTGCCAGCAGTTTATGGCCTGGAGGTGTGCAGTATTTT. This gives the protein CASSLWPGGVQYF.

The chain is built from TRBV7-2 and TRBJ1-5; tentative D call: TRBD1 (5 bases). Germline V gene lookup returns CDR1 SGHTA and CDR2 FQGNSA. CDR3 length equals 12 residues. Trimming cost V 4 bases and J 10 bases, with 11 bases left between them. The CDR3 nucleotides are TGTGCCAGCAGCTCCCGCCAGGGACCCCAGCATTTT. Translated, it gives CASSSRQGPQHF.

This clonotype has ten or more counts. CDR3 DNA: TGTGCCAGCAGCCCCGAACTAGCGGGGTACACCGGGGAGCTGTTTTTT. This codes for CASSPELAGYTGELFF. V gene TRBV2 combines with J gene TRBJ2-2; 10 nucleotides agree with TRBD2. CDR1 is SNHLY, CDR2 FYNNEI, per germline. Trimming took 6 bases from V and 3 from J; bases not matched to a gene: 7. This CDR3 is built from 16 residues.

The chain links TRBV7-9 to TRBJ2-5; 8 bases are a match to TRBD1. The CDR3 contains 16 residues. V lost 5 bases, J lost 2 bases, and 10 bases stayed unmatched. The germline V gene encodes CDR1 SEHNR and CDR2 FQNEAQ (reference sequence). The CDR3 DNA follows: TGTGCCAGCAGCAAAGGACAGGGTGACTGGCAAGAGACCCAGTACTTC. Its translation: CASSKGQGDWQETQYF.

This clonotype was seen a few times. The CDR3: CASGSRTNVFSEQYF. In nucleotides, the CDR3 is TGTGCCAGCGGCTCCCGGACTAATGTCTTTAGCGAGCAGTACTTC. The rearrangement links TRBV28 to TRBJ2-7; D is possibly TRBD2 (6 bases). The V end lost 8 bases, the J end lost 6 bases, and 23 bases lay between the germline ends. CDR3 length: 15 residues. Germline V gene lookup returns CDR1 MDHEN and CDR2 SYDVKM.

This clonotype was seen ten or more times. J is TRBJ1-4 and V is TRBV7-2; D remains ambiguous. The CDR3 covers 15 residues. Trimming removed 10 bases at V and 1 base at J, with 16 bases between. Germline-derived CDR1 and CDR2 are SGHTA and FQGNSA. The CDR3 spells CATSETLRTNEKLFF. CDR3 nucleotide sequence: TGTGCCACCTCCGAGACCCTTAGAACTAATGAAAAACTGTTTTTT. Looking up the rest from reference TRBV7-2 and TRBJ1-4 gives the full variable domain: GAGVSQSPSNKVTEKGKDVELRCDPISGHTALYWYRQSLGQGLEFLIYFQGNSAPDKSGLPSDRFSAERTGGSVSTLTIQRTQQEDSAVYLCATSETLRTNEKLFFGSGTQLSVL.

Comment on this clonotype: At one boundary the junction diverges from the germline segment, which might be a read error. This chain uses TRBV11-2 with TRBJ2-1; 8 bases line up with TRBD2. From germline, CDR1 is SGHAT and CDR2 FQNNGV. CDR3 length: 12 amino acids. The CDR3 protein is CASSLGGGRSSF. CDR3 bases: TGTGCCAGCAGCTTAGGAGGCGGGAGGTCATCCTTC.

A single count supports this clonotype. The chain links TRBV9 to TRBJ2-1; the D gene is possibly TRBD1 (9 bases). From germline, CDR1 is SGDLS and CDR2 YYNGEE. The CDR3 length is 17 residues. With 6 bases removed from V and 1 base from J, the gap between germline ends came to 20 bases. The CDR3 bases are TGTGCCAGCAATACAGGGGGCGGGGGGATTTCCTACAATGAGCAGTTCTTC. This codes for CASNTGGGGISYNEQFF. The full variable domain, its missing parts supplied by reference TRBV9 and TRBJ2-1, is DSGVTQTPKHLITATGQRVTLRCSPRSGDLSVYWYQQSLDQGLQFLIQYYNGEERAKGNILERFSAQQFPDLHSELNLSSLELGDSALYFCASNTGGGGISYNEQFFGPGTRLTVL.

This clonotype was recorded a few times. This chain joins TRBV5-5 and TRBJ1-4; D remains ambiguous. In germline, CDR1 is SGHKS, CDR2 YYEKEE (reference sequence). The CDR3 is 16 residues long. Trimming took off 0 bases at V and 0 bases at J, with 9 bases between the two ends. The CDR3 coding sequence is TGTGCCAGCAGCTTGGCCCAGCTTGCAACTAATGAAAAACTGTTTTTT. Its translation is CASSLAQLATNEKLFF. Using reference TRBV5-5 and TRBJ1-4 for the parts outside the CDR3, the full variable domain is DAGVTQSPTHLIKTRGQQVTLRCSPISGHKSVSWYQQVLGQGPQFIFQYYEKEERGRGNFPDRFSARQFPNYSSELNVNALLLGDSALYLCASSLAQLATNEKLFFGSGTQLSVL.

The chain combines TRBV5-5 with TRBJ2-3; 7 bases map to TRBD1. The CDR3 length is 16 residues. After removal of 0 bases from V and 2 bases from J, the junction contained 6 bases not matched to a gene. The V gene's germline CDR1 is SGHKS and CDR2 YYEKEE (reference sequence). This CDR3 reads CASSLVGTALTDTQYF. CDR3 sequence (DNA): TGTGCCAGCAGCTTGGTGGGGACAGCCCTCACAGATACGCAGTATTTT.

This clonotype occurred many times. The chain carries TRBV7-3 and TRBJ2-1, with TRBD1 matching over 9 bases. Per germline, CDR1 SGHTA and CDR2 FQGTGA. The CDR3 covers 16 residues. The trim removed 5 bases at V and 4 bases at J, leaving 9 bases unmatched. CDR3: CASSPAGTGLYNEQFF. DNA for the CDR3: TGTGCCAGCAGCCCCGCCGGGACAGGGCTTTACAATGAGCAGTTCTTC.

The sample holds a few counts of this clonotype. The rearrangement links TRBV20-1 to TRBJ1-2; D may be TRBD1 (6 bases). The CDR3 contains 18 residues. The germline gives CDR1 DFQATT, CDR2 SNEGSKA (reference sequence). Trimming pared 3 bases from V and 0 bases from J, leaving 23 bases between. In DNA, the CDR3 is TGCAGTGCTAGTAATAGCTTGGCCGGGGCAGGGGCTAACTATGGCTACACCTTC. As protein: CSASNSLAGAGANYGYTF.

The genes are TRBV25-1 and TRBJ2-2; D unresolved. Germline loops: CDR1 MGHDK, CDR2 SYGVNS. Trimming took off 4 bases at V and 4 bases at J, with 7 bases between the two ends. CDR3 length equals 13 residues. The CDR3 bases are TGTGCCAGCAGTGGAATACCCACCGGGGAGCTGTTTTTT. It encodes CASSGIPTGELFF.

The V gene is TRBV24-1, the J gene TRBJ2-3, with 8 bases matching TRBD2. The J segment lost 6 bases and the V segment lost 7 bases, leaving 14 bases of the junction unmatched. Germline CDR1 and CDR2: KGHDR and SFDVKD. The length of the CDR3 is 16 residues. CDR3 residues: CATSKPGLAKSDTQYF. CDR3 coding DNA: TGTGCCACCAGCAAACCCGGACTAGCCAAGTCCGATACGCAGTATTTT.

This clonotype was counted many times. This rearrangement joins TRBV6-1 to TRBJ2-7, with 7 bases identical to TRBD1. The CDR3 runs to 15 residues. V gave up 1 base and J gave up 4 bases; unmatched junction bases: 7. Germline values: CDR1 MNHNS, CDR2 SASEGT. CDR3 sequence reads: CASSEDETGFYEQYF. The DNA of the CDR3 is TGTGCCAGCAGTGAAGATGAGACAGGGTTTTACGAGCAGTACTTC.

This clonotype was seen repeatedly, ten times or more. J is TRBJ1-2 and V is TRBV2; no clear D gene. This CDR3 comprises 15 residues. V was clipped by 6 bases and J by 6 bases, with 20 bases between them. Germline V lookup: CDR1 SNHLY, CDR2 FYNNEI. CDR3 residues: CASRTGRNLRDGYTF. The CDR3 coding sequence is TGTGCCAGCAGGACCGGACGGAACCTAAGGGATGGCTACACCTTC.